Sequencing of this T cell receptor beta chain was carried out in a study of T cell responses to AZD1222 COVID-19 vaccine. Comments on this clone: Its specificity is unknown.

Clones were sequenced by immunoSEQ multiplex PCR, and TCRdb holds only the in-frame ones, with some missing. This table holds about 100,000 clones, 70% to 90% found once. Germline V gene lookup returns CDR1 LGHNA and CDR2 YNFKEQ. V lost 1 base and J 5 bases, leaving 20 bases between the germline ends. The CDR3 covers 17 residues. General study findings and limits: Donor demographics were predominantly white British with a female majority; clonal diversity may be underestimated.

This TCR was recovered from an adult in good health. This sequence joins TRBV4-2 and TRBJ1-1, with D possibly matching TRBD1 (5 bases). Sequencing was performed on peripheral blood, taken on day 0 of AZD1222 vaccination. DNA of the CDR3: TGTGCCAGCAGCCAAGTGGGGCGGACGGGTCTTACTACTGAAGCTTTCTTT. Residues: CASSQVGRTGLTTEAFF.